This T cell receptor (beta chain) was sequenced during a study of blood T cells in healthy people across ages. CDR1 and CDR2 (germline): SGHVS, FNYEAQ. The ends were cut back, 8 bases at V and 2 bases at J, with 13 bases in the middle. The CDR3 is 13 residues long. Each donor's blood draw was roughly 10 milliliters of peripheral blood. With a J-beta primer mix and a sample-barcoded 5' primer, a second PCR ran about 7 to 12 cycles. Tagging of each cDNA molecule was performed by a template-switch adaptor with 12 random nucleotides. TCRdb processed the 5' RACE reads anew with MiXCR; each CDR3 protein has one entry. The sample lists about 730,000 distinct CDR3 sequences; roughly two fifths were seen once. This clonotype has ten or more counts. What it binds is not known. Study results and caveats: Diversity estimated from one million T cells was considered an underestimate.

This clonotype originated in a woman aged 55-69 years in good health. Sequenced input: blood. The J gene is TRBJ2-7, the V gene TRBV7-6; D is possibly TRBD1 (6 bases). The CDR3 loop reads CASVPQGTYEQYF. The CDR3 nucleotides are TGTGCCAGCGTCCCACAGGGAACCTACGAGCAGTACTTC.